This TCR beta chain was sequenced for a study of blood T cells in healthy people across ages. Study conclusions and caveats: The lack of PBMC sorting stopped any conclusive naive versus antigen-experienced comparison.

The CDR3 loop spans 14 amino acids. V was clipped by 3 bases and J by 9 bases, with 12 bases between them. This clonotype showed up just a few times. Its antigen is as yet unknown. A minimum of 7 million PBMCs was isolated per sample. With a J-beta primer mix and a sample-barcoded 5' primer, a second PCR ran 7 to 11 cycles. The template-switch adaptor was a 5' adaptor with 12 random nucleotides. It tagged each cDNA molecule. All samples yielded 3 million or more CDR3-containing paired-end reads. TCRdb reprocessed the 5' RACE reads with MiXCR, giving one entry per CDR3 protein. Seen here are under 800,000 distinct CDR3 sequences, about 42% observed once, and the top ten hold 20% to 25%.

This sequence was found in a woman aged 55-69 years in good health. The chain has TRBV12-3 or TRBV12-4 and TRBJ1-6; D remains unclear. Sequencing was done on a sample of blood. The CDR3 DNA is TGTGCCAGCAGTTTCGAAAGGACGGGTTCACCCCTCCACTTT. Its protein product is CASSFERTGSPLHF.